The 29 T cell receptor beta chains reported below all come from one sample, sequenced in a study of identical twins. MiXCR, run by TCRdb on the 5' RACE reads, gives a single entry per CDR3 protein. The table shows hundreds of thousands of distinct CDR3 sequences, with roughly 18% occurring only once. This sample was shared with a second study, whose subject was T cells expressing NK-cell markers.

Sequenced sample: PBMCs. These receptors originate from a woman between 18 and 30 years old in good health.

This chain connects TRBV12-3 or TRBV12-4 to TRBJ2-3; D uncertain. This CDR3 spans 11 amino acids. Trimming took off 11 bases at V and 4 bases at J, with 10 bases between the two ends. The CDR3 region has the DNA TGTGCCTGCCGAGGCGCAGATACGCAGTATTTT. Translated: CACRGADTQYF.

The chain links TRBV5-1 to TRBJ1-2; tentative D call: TRBD1 (5 bases). The CDR3 runs 14 residues. Deletions cut 3 bases from V and 7 bases from J, with 16 bases between. Germline CDR1 reads SGHRS; CDR2 reads YFSETQ. This CDR3 is CASSSLPGGGGYTF. The CDR3 DNA follows: TGCGCCAGCAGCTCCCTCCCCGGGGGGGGTGGCTACACCTTC.

This clonotype appeared a few times. This chain uses TRBV6-5 with TRBJ2-3; D gene uncertain. V was pared by 3 bases and J by 1 base, with 14 bases between. Germline V lookup: CDR1 MNHEY, CDR2 SVGAGI. This CDR3 spans 16 amino acids. CDR3 coding DNA: TGTGCCAGCAGTTATCTCGAGAGAGGCGGCACAGATACGCAGTATTTT. It encodes CASSYLERGGTDTQYF.

This clonotype was observed a handful of times. The chain carries TRBV18 and TRBJ1-4, with 7 bases matching TRBD1. The CDR3 has 14 amino acids. The trim removed 2 bases at V and 8 bases at J, leaving 5 bases unmatched. Germline V gives CDR1 KGHSH, CDR2 LQKENI. The DNA of the CDR3 is TGTGCCAGCTCACCATTCCAGGGGGAGGAAAAACTGTTTTTT. Translating gives CASSPFQGEEKLFF.

This clonotype was seen only a few times. The chain recombines TRBV7-9 with TRBJ1-5; D gene ambiguous. The V end was cut by 2 bases, the J end by 4 bases, with 9 bases between. The CDR3 length is 14 residues. Germline V CDR1 and CDR2: SEHNR, FQNEAQ (reference sequence). The chain's CDR3 is CASSLPTENQPQHF. The CDR3 DNA is TGTGCCAGCAGCTTACCTACAGAAAATCAGCCCCAGCATTTT.

The chain links TRBV7-3 to TRBJ2-4; the match to TRBD2 covers 8 bases. This CDR3 comprises 17 residues. From germline, CDR1 is SGHTA and CDR2 FQGTGA. Germline trimming cut 2 bases from V and 2 bases from J; bases unmatched to any gene: 8. CDR3 region: CASSLYGGGGSKNIQYF. CDR3 nucleotide sequence: TGTGCCAGCAGCTTATATGGCGGCGGGGGGTCCAAAAACATTCAGTACTTC.

V gene TRBV5-1 combines with J gene TRBJ2-5, with 7 bases matching TRBD1. V lost 3 bases and J lost 1; bases outside the gene matches: 9. Germline-derived CDR1 and CDR2 are SGHRS and YFSETQ. There are 16 residues in the CDR3. The CDR3 sequence is CASSSGTGTAQETQYF. DNA for the CDR3: TGCGCCAGCAGCTCCGGGACCGGGACAGCCCAAGAGACCCAGTACTTC.

This clonotype came up a few times. The chain carries TRBV5-1 and TRBJ2-7; the D is unclear. CDR3 size: 13 residues. With 2 bases removed from V and 3 bases from J, the gap between germline ends came to 9 bases. Germline loops: CDR1 SGHRS, CDR2 YFSETQ. The CDR3 DNA sequence: TGCGCCAGCAGCTTCTTATCAGACTACGAGCAGTACTTC. Its protein is CASSFLSDYEQYF.

The chain uses TRBV5-1 and TRBJ2-7, with D perhaps being TRBD1 or TRBD2 (7 bases each). Germline CDR1 is SGHRS and CDR2 is YFSETQ. This CDR3 comprises 16 residues. The germline V and J ends were trimmed by 4 bases and 3 bases, with 20 bases remaining between them. Here the CDR3 reads CASSPGGGQPVYEQYF. CDR3 bases: TGCGCCAGCAGCCCAGGCGGGGGACAGCCAGTCTACGAGCAGTACTTC.

This clonotype was counted only a few times. The chain links TRBV20-1 to TRBJ2-2; unclear D gene. This CDR3 has 12 residues. V gave up 2 bases and J gave up 3 bases, with 4 bases separating them. Per germline, CDR1 DFQATT and CDR2 SNEGSKA (reference sequence). The CDR3 DNA reads as TGCAGTGCTAGAAAGGACACCGGGGAGCTGTTTTTT. Encoded protein: CSARKDTGELFF.

The V call is TRBV10-3, the J call TRBJ2-2, with 10 bases that match TRBD2. The junction had 5 bases not matched to a gene; V was cut back by 4 bases and J by 0 bases. The CDR3 totals 17 residues. CDR1 is ENHRY and CDR2 is SYGVKD in the germline V gene. CDR3 nucleotide sequence: TGTGCCATCAGTGTTAGGACTAGCGGTACGAACACCGGGGAGCTGTTTTTT. Amino acids: CAISVRTSGTNTGELFF.

This clonotype was observed many times. The rearrangement uses TRBV29-1 and TRBJ2-3; TRBD2 matches 7 bases. The CDR3 consists of 16 residues. V gave up 4 bases and J gave up 0 bases; unmatched junction bases: 10. Per the germline V gene, CDR1 is SQVTM and CDR2 is ANQGSEA. The chain's CDR3 is CSVGVTSSASTDTQYF. The CDR3 nucleotides read TGCAGCGTTGGAGTGACTAGCAGTGCTAGCACAGATACGCAGTATTTT.

A remark on this clonotype: This may arise from a read error, as a much more abundant clone is one base away. The chain links TRBV6-2 or TRBV6-3 to TRBJ2-7; D call uncertain. V was trimmed by 2 bases and J by 6 bases, leaving 5 bases between them. Germline CDR1 is MNHEY and CDR2 is SVGEGT. The CDR3 has 11 residues. Written as DNA, the CDR3 is TGTGCCAGCAGTTACACGGGCGAGCAGTACTTC. Encoded protein: CASSYTGEQYF.

J is TRBJ1-1 and V is TRBV24-1; unclear D gene. V lost 6 bases and J lost 5, with 9 bases in between. Looked up from germline, CDR1 is KGHDR and CDR2 is SFDVKD. This CDR3 region has 12 residues. The CDR3 reads CATSPRGTEAFF. The DNA for the CDR3 is TGTGCCACCAGTCCGAGAGGGACTGAAGCTTTCTTT.

This chain connects TRBV6-1 to TRBJ2-2; 8 bases map to TRBD2. The ends lost 6 bases at V and 0 bases at J; junction bases unmatched: 3. Germline V gene lookup returns CDR1 MNHNS and CDR2 SASEGT. The CDR3 consists of 15 residues. CDR3 in DNA: TGTGCCAGCAGCGGGAGGGGAGCGAACACCGGGGAGCTGTTTTTT. This translates into CASSGRGANTGELFF.

This rearrangement joins TRBV27 to TRBJ2-5; possible D gene TRBD1, 6 bases. With 6 bases removed from V and 4 bases from J, the gap between germline ends came to 12 bases. Germline-derived CDR1 and CDR2 are MNHEY and SMNVEV (reference sequence). The CDR3 loop spans 13 amino acids. CDR3 nucleotides: TGTGCCAGCAGGACTCCAGGGGTAGAGACCCAGTACTTC. Protein: CASRTPGVETQYF.

This clonotype was seen more than once but under ten times. The chain couples TRBV20-1 to TRBJ1-2, with TRBD1 identical over 7 bases. The germline V gene encodes CDR1 DFQATT and CDR2 SNEGSKA (reference sequence). V was pared by 7 bases and J by 0 bases, with 8 bases of the junction left unmatched. The CDR3 is made up of 14 amino acids. The CDR3 spells CSVGGQETNYGYTF. The DNA of the CDR3 is TGCAGTGTCGGTGGACAGGAGACTAACTATGGCTACACCTTC.

This chain joins TRBV20-1 and TRBJ2-7; 8 bases align to TRBD1. In germline, CDR1 is DFQATT, CDR2 SNEGSKA (reference sequence). The CDR3 contains 12 residues. The junction had 3 bases not matched to a gene; V was cut back by 3 bases and J by 5 bases. DNA of the CDR3: TGCAGTGCTAGGACAGGGGACCACGAGCAGTACTTC. Translated: CSARTGDHEQYF.

The chain is built from TRBV3-1 and TRBJ2-1, with D hard to call. Germline assignment: CDR1 LGHDT and CDR2 YNNKEL (reference sequence). The CDR3 has 15 amino acids. V was shortened by 1 base and J by 8 bases, with 15 bases between the two germline ends. CDR3 in amino acids: CASSQGTPKVDEQFF. CDR3 sequence (DNA): TGTGCCAGCAGCCAAGGGACGCCCAAGGTGGATGAGCAGTTCTTC.

This clonotype appeared many times. The V gene is TRBV12-3 or TRBV12-4, the J gene TRBJ1-3, with D possibly being TRBD1 (5 bases). Trimming left V 7 bases short and J 0 bases short, with 10 bases between. The CDR3 covers 14 residues. The CDR3 spells CASTQVISGNTIYF. The CDR3 nucleotides are TGTGCCAGCACACAGGTTATCTCTGGAAACACCATATATTTT.

The J gene is TRBJ2-5, the V gene TRBV7-8, with D possibly being TRBD1 (6 bases). V was shortened by 3 bases and J by 5 bases, with 10 bases between the two germline ends. The CDR3 consists of 13 residues. In germline, CDR1 is SGHVS, CDR2 FQNEAQ. Written as DNA, the CDR3 is TGTGCCAGCAGCTTTCAGGGGCCCGAGACCCAGTACTTC. Protein: CASSFQGPETQYF.

V gene TRBV5-1 combines with J gene TRBJ2-3, with TRBD2 matching over 12 bases. This CDR3 comprises 16 residues. V shed 1 base, J shed 4 bases, and the junction held 4 bases outside the gene matches. Germline V CDR1 and CDR2: SGHRS, YFSETQ. The CDR3 loop is CASSLILAGGPDTQYF. The CDR3 DNA follows: TGCGCCAGCAGCTTGATCCTAGCGGGAGGGCCAGATACGCAGTATTTT.

This clonotype was observed a handful of times. The CDR3 loop is CASSIGTSGSTDTQYF. DNA for the CDR3: TGTGCCAGCAGCATAGGGACTAGCGGCAGCACAGATACGCAGTATTTT. The chain combines TRBV7-2 with TRBJ2-3; 11 bases agree with TRBD2. CDR3 size: 16 residues. Germline trimming cut 5 bases from V and 0 bases from J; bases unmatched to any gene: 4. Germline assignment: CDR1 SGHTA and CDR2 FQGNSA. Full variable domain (outside the CDR3, taken from reference TRBV7-2 and TRBJ2-3): GAGVSQSPSNKVTEKGKDVELRCDPISGHTALYWYRQSLGQGLEFLIYFQGNSAPDKSGLPSDRFSAERTGGSVSTLTIQRTQQEDSAVYLCASSIGTSGSTDTQYFGPGTRLTVL.

This clonotype was recorded a few times. V and J are TRBV5-1 and TRBJ2-3; D perhaps matches TRBD1 (5 bases). Germline assignment: CDR1 SGHRS and CDR2 YFSETQ. This CDR3 region has 14 residues. V lost 2 bases and J lost 2, with 9 bases in between. The CDR3 nucleotides read TGCGCCAGCAGCTTAAAGGGGATCACAGATACGCAGTATTTT. Its protein is CASSLKGITDTQYF. The complete variable domain, with remaining parts taken from reference TRBV5-1 and TRBJ2-3, reads KAGVTQTPRYLIKTRGQQVTLSCSPISGHRSVSWYQQTPGQGLQFLFEYFSETQRNKGNFPGRFSGRQFSNSRSEMNVSTLELGDSALYLCASSLKGITDTQYFGPGTRLTVL.

The J gene is TRBJ1-1, the V gene TRBV3-1; D possibly corresponds to TRBD1 (6 bases). The CDR3 is 14 amino acids. The germline CDR1 and CDR2 sequences are LGHDT and YNNKEL (reference sequence). V was cut by 1 base and J by 5 bases, with 11 bases left in between. The CDR3 sequence: CASSQVGRGTEAFF. CDR3 bases: TGTGCCAGCAGCCAAGTGGGGAGGGGGACTGAAGCTTTCTTT.

The DNA of the CDR3 is TGTGCCAGCAGTTTGGGGCGGAGTGACTACTCCTACGAGCAGTACTTC. Amino acid sequence: CASSLGRSDYSYEQYF. The chain employs TRBV12-3 or TRBV12-4 and TRBJ2-7, with D perhaps given as TRBD1 or TRBD2 (5 bases each). V was cut by 3 bases and J by 0 bases, with 15 bases left in between. The CDR3 contains 16 residues.

The chain is built from TRBV19 and TRBJ2-1; D gene uncertain. The V end lost 2 bases, the J end lost 8 bases, and 7 bases lay between the germline ends. The CDR3 spans 12 residues. The V gene's germline CDR1 is LNHDA and CDR2 SQIVND (reference sequence). The CDR3 loop is CASSILVYEQFF. The CDR3 region has the DNA TGTGCCAGTAGTATACTGGTTTATGAGCAGTTCTTC.

The rearrangement uses TRBV7-9 and TRBJ2-1; weak D call: TRBD1 (6 bases). There are 15 residues in the CDR3. Germline V CDR1 and CDR2: SEHNR, FQNEAQ (reference sequence). Trimming left V 5 bases short and J 3 bases short, with 14 bases between. The CDR3: CASSRDRTLYNEQFF. The CDR3 DNA reads TGTGCCAGCAGCCGCGACAGGACCCTCTACAATGAGCAGTTCTTC.

This clonotype has just a few counts. J is TRBJ2-7 and V is TRBV20-1; D remains ambiguous. Germline CDR1 and CDR2: DFQATT and SNEGSKA (reference sequence). Trimming stripped 0 bases from V and 4 bases from J, with 7 bases between. This CDR3 spans 12 amino acids. CDR3 sequence (DNA): TGCAGTGCTAGAGAAGGAGTTTACGAGCAGTACTTC. This sequence encodes CSAREGVYEQYF.